This TCR beta chain was sequenced for a study of T cell responses to AZD1222 COVID-19 vaccine. Looking at the study overall: Combined were second doses at about 4 or about 12 weeks.

The CDR3 extends over 13 amino acids. Germline V gene data show CDR1 as GTSNPN and CDR2 as SVGIG (reference sequence). Between the trimmed V and J ends, which lost 2 bases and 7 bases, there was a span of 12 bases. TCRdb keeps only in-frame clones here, not all; method: immunoSEQ multiplex PCR. The sample has about 76,000 clones, under 95% seen once. The sequence came from an adult in good health. The specimen was peripheral blood, collected on day 0 of AZD1222 vaccination. The chain combines TRBV30 with TRBJ2-1; D ambiguous. The DNA of the CDR3 is TGTGCCTGGAGTCTAGGCCTACTAAATGAGCAGTTCTTC. Translation gives CAWSLGLLNEQFF. Combining the CDR3 with reference TRBV30 and TRBJ2-1 gives the whole variable domain SQTIHQWPATLVQPVGSPLSLECTVEGTSNPNLYWYRQAAGRGLQLLFYSVGIGQISSEVPQNLSASRPQDRQFILSSKKLLLSDSGFYLCAWSLGLLNEQFFGPGTRLTVL.